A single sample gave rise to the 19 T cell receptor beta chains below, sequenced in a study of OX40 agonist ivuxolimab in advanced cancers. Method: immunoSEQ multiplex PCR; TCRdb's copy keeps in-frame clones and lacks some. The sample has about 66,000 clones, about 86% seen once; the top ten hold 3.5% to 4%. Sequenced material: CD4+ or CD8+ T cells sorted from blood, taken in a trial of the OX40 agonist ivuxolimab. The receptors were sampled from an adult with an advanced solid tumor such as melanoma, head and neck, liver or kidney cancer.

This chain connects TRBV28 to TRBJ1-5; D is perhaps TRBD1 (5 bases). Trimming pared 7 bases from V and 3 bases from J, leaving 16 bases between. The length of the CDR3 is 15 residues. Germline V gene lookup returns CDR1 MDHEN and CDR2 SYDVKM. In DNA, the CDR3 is TGTGCCAGCACCCCTACCGGGGCTTTCAATCAGCCCCAGCATTTT. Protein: CASTPTGAFNQPQHF.

CDR3 protein: CASSFPGSGGYTF. CDR3 in DNA: TGTGCCAGCAGTTTCCCAGGGTCTGGTGGCTACACCTTC. The rearrangement joins TRBV7-3 to TRBJ1-2; maybe TRBD1 (5 bases). The ends were cut back, 6 bases at V and 7 bases at J, with 15 bases in the middle. The CDR3 length is 13 residues. The germline CDR1 and CDR2 sequences are SGHTA and FQGTGA.

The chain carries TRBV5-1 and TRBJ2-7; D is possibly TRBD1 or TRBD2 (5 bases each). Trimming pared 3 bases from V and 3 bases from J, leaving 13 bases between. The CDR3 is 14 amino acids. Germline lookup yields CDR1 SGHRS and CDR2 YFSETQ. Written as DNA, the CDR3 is TGCGCCAGCAGCTACGGGGACGGAGGCTACGAGCAGTACTTC. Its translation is CASSYGDGGYEQYF. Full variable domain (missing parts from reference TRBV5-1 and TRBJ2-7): KAGVTQTPRYLIKTRGQQVTLSCSPISGHRSVSWYQQTPGQGLQFLFEYFSETQRNKGNFPGRFSGRQFSNSRSEMNVSTLELGDSALYLCASSYGDGGYEQYFGPGTRLTVT.

DNA for the CDR3: TGTGCCAGCAGCTCAGGGCATGAGGGGTTTAATTCACCCCTCCACTTT. This gives the protein CASSSGHEGFNSPLHF. J is TRBJ1-6 and V is TRBV7-3; maybe TRBD1 (5 bases). The CDR3 runs to 16 residues. The germline CDR1 and CDR2 sequences are SGHTA and FQGTGA. V dropped 4 bases and J dropped 6 bases, with 16 bases sitting between them.

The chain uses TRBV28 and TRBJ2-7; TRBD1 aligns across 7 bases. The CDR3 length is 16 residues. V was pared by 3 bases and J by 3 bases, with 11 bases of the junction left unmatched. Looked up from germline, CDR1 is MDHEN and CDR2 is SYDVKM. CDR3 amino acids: CASSFIVGGEGYEQYF. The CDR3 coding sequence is TGTGCCAGCAGTTTCATCGTAGGGGGCGAGGGCTACGAGCAGTACTTC.

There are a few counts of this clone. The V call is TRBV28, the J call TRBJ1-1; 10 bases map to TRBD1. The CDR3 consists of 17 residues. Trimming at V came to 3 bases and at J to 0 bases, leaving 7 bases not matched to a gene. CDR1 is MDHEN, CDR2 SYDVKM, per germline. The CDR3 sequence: CASSLDRGYFMNTEAFF. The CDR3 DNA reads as TGTGCCAGCAGTTTGGACAGGGGGTATTTCATGAACACTGAAGCTTTCTTT.

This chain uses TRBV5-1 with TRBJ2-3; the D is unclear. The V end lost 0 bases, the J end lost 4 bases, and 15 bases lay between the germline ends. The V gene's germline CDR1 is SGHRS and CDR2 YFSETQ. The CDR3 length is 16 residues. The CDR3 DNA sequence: TGCGCCAGCAGCTTGGAGGTGGGAAGAGGTTCAGATACGCAGTATTTT. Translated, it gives CASSLEVGRGSDTQYF.

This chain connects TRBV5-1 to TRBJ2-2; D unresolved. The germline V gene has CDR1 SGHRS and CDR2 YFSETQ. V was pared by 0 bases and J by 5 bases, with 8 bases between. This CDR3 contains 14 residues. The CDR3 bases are TGCGCCAGCAGCTTGGACTTGAATACCGGGGAGCTGTTTTTT. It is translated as CASSLDLNTGELFF.

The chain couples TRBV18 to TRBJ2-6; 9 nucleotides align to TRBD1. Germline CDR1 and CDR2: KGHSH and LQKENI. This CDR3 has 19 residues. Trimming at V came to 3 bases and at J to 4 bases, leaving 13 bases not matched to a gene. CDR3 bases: TGTGCCAGCTCACCTTTCCCCGGGACAGGGTATACCGGGGCCAACGTCCTGACTTTC. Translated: CASSPFPGTGYTGANVLTF.

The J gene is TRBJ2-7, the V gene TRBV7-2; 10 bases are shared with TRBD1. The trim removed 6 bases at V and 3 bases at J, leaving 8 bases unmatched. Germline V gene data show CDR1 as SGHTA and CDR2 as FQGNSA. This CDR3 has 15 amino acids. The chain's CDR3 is CASSRPRTGGYEQYF. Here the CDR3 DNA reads TGTGCCAGCAGTCGTCCCCGGACAGGGGGCTACGAGCAGTACTTC. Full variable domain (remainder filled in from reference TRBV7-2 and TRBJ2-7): GAGVSQSPSNKVTEKGKDVELRCDPISGHTALYWYRQSLGQGLEFLIYFQGNSAPDKSGLPSDRFSAERTGGSVSTLTIQRTQQEDSAVYLCASSRPRTGGYEQYFGPGTRLTVT.

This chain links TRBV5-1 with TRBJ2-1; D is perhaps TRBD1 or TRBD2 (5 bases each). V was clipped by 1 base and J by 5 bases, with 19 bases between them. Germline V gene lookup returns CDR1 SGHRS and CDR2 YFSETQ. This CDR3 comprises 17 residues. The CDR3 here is CASSLTTLQEVDNEQFF. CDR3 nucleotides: TGCGCCAGCAGCTTGACGACCTTACAGGAGGTAGACAATGAGCAGTTCTTC. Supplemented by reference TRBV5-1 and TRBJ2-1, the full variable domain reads KAGVTQTPRYLIKTRGQQVTLSCSPISGHRSVSWYQQTPGQGLQFLFEYFSETQRNKGNFPGRFSGRQFSNSRSEMNVSTLELGDSALYLCASSLTTLQEVDNEQFFGPGTRLTVL.

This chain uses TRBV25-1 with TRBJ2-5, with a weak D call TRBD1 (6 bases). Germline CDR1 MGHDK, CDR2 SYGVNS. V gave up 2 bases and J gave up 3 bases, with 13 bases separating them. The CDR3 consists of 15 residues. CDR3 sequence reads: CASSESTGWKETQYF. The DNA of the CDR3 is TGTGCCAGCAGTGAAAGTACAGGGTGGAAAGAGACCCAGTACTTC.

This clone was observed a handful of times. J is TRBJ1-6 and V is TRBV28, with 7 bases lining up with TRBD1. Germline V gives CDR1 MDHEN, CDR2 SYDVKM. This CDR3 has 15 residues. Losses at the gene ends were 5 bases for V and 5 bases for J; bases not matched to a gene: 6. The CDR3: CASSTITGDNSPLHF. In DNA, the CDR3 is TGTGCCAGCAGTACCATTACAGGGGATAATTCACCCCTCCACTTT.

The DNA of the CDR3 is TGTGCCAGCAGCTCGACAGGGGCGAACACCGGGGAGCTGTTTTTT. Translated: CASSSTGANTGELFF. The gene calls are TRBV28 and TRBJ2-2; 8 nucleotides align to TRBD1. The CDR3 totals 15 residues. Losses at the gene ends were 6 bases for V and 0 bases for J; bases not matched to a gene: 3. Germline V CDR1 and CDR2: MDHEN, SYDVKM.

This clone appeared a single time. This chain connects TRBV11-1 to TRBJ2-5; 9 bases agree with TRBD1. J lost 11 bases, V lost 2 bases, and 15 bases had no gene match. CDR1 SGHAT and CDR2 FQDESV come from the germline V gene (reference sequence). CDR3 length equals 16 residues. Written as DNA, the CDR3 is TGTGCCAGCAGCTTACTACCGGGACAGGGAATTGATGAGCAGTACTTC. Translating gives CASSLLPGQGIDEQYF.

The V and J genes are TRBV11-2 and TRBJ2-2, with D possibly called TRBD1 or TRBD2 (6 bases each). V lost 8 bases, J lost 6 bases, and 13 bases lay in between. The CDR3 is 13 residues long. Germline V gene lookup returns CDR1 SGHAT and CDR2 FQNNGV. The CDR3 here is CASSVGGPGELFF. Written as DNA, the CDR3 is TGTGCCAGCTCGGTCGGGGGCCCCGGGGAGCTGTTTTTT. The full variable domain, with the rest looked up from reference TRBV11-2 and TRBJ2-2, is EAGVAQSPRYKIIEKRQSVAFWCNPISGHATLYWYQQILGQGPKLLIQFQNNGVVDDSQLPKDRFSAERLKGVDSTLKIQPAKLEDSAVYLCASSVGGPGELFFGEGSRLTVL.

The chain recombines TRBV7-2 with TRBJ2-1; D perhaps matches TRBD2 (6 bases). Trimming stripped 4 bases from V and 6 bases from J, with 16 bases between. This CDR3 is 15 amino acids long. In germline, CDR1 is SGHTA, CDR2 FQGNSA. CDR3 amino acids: CASSSTPRGFNEQFF. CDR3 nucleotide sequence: TGTGCCAGCAGCTCGACCCCCCGGGGGTTCAATGAGCAGTTCTTC.

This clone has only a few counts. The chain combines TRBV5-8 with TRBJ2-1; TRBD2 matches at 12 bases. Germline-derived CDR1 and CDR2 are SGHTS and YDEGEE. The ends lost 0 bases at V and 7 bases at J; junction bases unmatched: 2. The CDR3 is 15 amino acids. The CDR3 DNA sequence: TGTGCCAGCAGCTTGGGCCTAGCGGGGGGGAATGAGCAGTTCTTC. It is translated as CASSLGLAGGNEQFF.

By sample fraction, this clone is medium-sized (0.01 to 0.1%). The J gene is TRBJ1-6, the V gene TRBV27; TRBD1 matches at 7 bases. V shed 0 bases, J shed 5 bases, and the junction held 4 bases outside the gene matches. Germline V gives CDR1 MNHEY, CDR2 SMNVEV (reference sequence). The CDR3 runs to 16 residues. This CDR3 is CASSLSPGGDNSPLHF. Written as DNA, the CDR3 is TGTGCCAGCAGTTTATCCCCAGGGGGTGATAATTCACCCCTCCACTTT.